Below, one T cell receptor beta chain is given with its context. Its antigen is unidentified. The sample comes from a study of shared clonotypes between healthy human individuals. Study findings and constraints: Limited genetic and exposure-history diversity came from having few donors. Non-shared clonotypes had lower generation probabilities than those shared by all four donors.

DNA at 200 ng, roughly 27,000 T cell genomes, went into sorted-subset replicate PCRs. Sequenced by immunoSEQ multiplex PCR; TCRdb stores in-frame clones only, minus some. Here the sample spans about 1 million clones, 70% to 80% being singletons. The clonotype comes from a man aged 18 to 30 in good health. Sequencing was carried out using memory CD4+ T cells sorted from blood. The subset is: CD45RA-negative fraction.

The CDR3, as DNA: TGTGCCAGCAGTCGGACAGTCTGGTCCGAGCAGTACTTC. Its protein product is CASSRTVWSEQYF. V is TRBV6-5 and J is TRBJ2-7; maybe TRBD1 (6 bases). Deletions cut 5 bases from V and 6 bases from J, with 14 bases between. The CDR3 length is 13 residues. Germline CDR1 and CDR2: MNHEY and SVGAGI.